This T cell receptor beta chain derives from a study of cytomegalovirus exposure and HLA in healthy donors. Study-wide results and limits: Both high specificity and high sensitivity reportedly marked the classifier's diagnosis of cytomegalovirus status. Cytomegalovirus association was assigned to more than 150 TCR beta chains. Most TCRs appeared rarely, but some public TCRs recurred in many donors.

Data came from immunoSEQ multiplex PCR; TCRdb stores just in-frame clones and leaves some out. This sample has 150,000 to 200,000 clones; around 82% occur once, and the top ten carry 2.5% to 3%. CDR3 length: 15 residues. Trimming stripped 4 bases from V and 0 bases from J, with 12 bases between. The V gene's germline CDR1 is MDHEN and CDR2 SYDVKM. For this clone: The antigen remains undetermined.

The sequenced sample consisted of PBMCs. The chain combines TRBV28 with TRBJ1-2; D gene unclear. The clonotype comes from a woman under 30 in good health and CMV-seropositive. CDR3 amino acids: CASSSAGRANYGYTF. The CDR3, as DNA: TGTGCCAGCAGTTCCGCCGGGAGAGCTAACTATGGCTACACCTTC.